This passage covers 17 T cell receptor beta chains from one sample sequenced in a study of cytomegalovirus exposure and HLA in healthy donors. In the PCR, 60 Vbeta and 13 Jbeta primers were used. The repertoire was sequenced with immunoSEQ multiplex PCR; TCRdb's copy has only in-frame clones and lacks some. This sample has about 170,000 clones, with 65% to 85% found just once. The sample consisted of PBMCs. The receptor set was obtained from a man aged 35 to 55 in good health and CMV-seropositive.

This chain links TRBV19 with TRBJ2-2; D ambiguous. CDR1 and CDR2 (germline): LNHDA, SQIVND (reference sequence). The length of the CDR3 is 16 residues. V was pared by 0 bases and J by 0 bases, with 8 bases between. The CDR3 region is CASSIDRSSNTGELFF. CDR3 DNA: TGTGCCAGTAGTATAGACAGGTCCTCGAACACCGGGGAGCTGTTTTTT.

The chain employs TRBV10-3 and TRBJ1-3, with D maybe TRBD1 (5 bases). V lost 6 bases and J 1 base, leaving 16 bases between the germline ends. Per the germline V gene, CDR1 is ENHRY and CDR2 is SYGVKD. This CDR3 contains 16 residues. In DNA form, the CDR3 reads TGTGCCATCAGCGCGGGGGGTCCGGGTTCTGGAAACACCATATATTTT. Residues: CAISAGGPGSGNTIYF.

The gene calls are TRBV6-1 and TRBJ2-3; 10 bases are a match to TRBD2. From germline, CDR1 is MNHNS and CDR2 SASEGT. The CDR3 sequence is 16 residues long. J was trimmed by 2 bases and V by 4 bases; bases with no gene match: 6. CDR3 sequence (DNA): TGTGCCAGCAGTGGCAGTAGCGGGGGGACCACAGATACGCAGTATTTT. Protein product: CASSGSSGGTTDTQYF.

V and J are TRBV5-8 and TRBJ2-1; a possible D gene is TRBD1 (6 bases). V dropped 5 bases and J dropped 5 bases, with 11 bases sitting between them. The CDR3 is made up of 13 amino acids. CDR1 is SGHTS and CDR2 is YDEGEE in the germline V gene. CDR3 bases: TGTGCCAGCAGACAGGGTCCGGACAATGAGCAGTTCTTC. It is translated as CASRQGPDNEQFF.

The rearrangement joins TRBV5-4 to TRBJ2-2; tentatively, D is TRBD2 (5 bases). V dropped 1 base and J dropped 4 bases, with 11 bases sitting between them. The germline V gene has CDR1 SGHNT and CDR2 YYREEE (reference sequence). The CDR3 runs 15 residues. The CDR3 spells CASSLPRGATGELFF. CDR3 in DNA: TGTGCCAGCAGCTTGCCCCGGGGAGCCACCGGGGAGCTGTTTTTT. Based on the CDR3 plus reference TRBV5-4 and TRBJ2-2, the full variable domain is ETGVTQSPTHLIKTRGQQVTLRCSSQSGHNTVSWYQQALGQGPQFIFQYYREEENGRGNFPPRFSGLQFPNYSSELNVNALELDDSALYLCASSLPRGATGELFFGEGSRLTVL.

This clone appeared a single time. The J gene is TRBJ1-1, the V gene TRBV7-6; D might be TRBD1 (5 bases). V lost 5 bases and J lost 4, with 26 bases in between. The CDR3 length is 18 residues. CDR1 and CDR2 (germline): SGHVS, FNYEAQ. This chain's CDR3 is CASSTTKVSGGGGTEAFF. CDR3 DNA sequence: TGTGCCAGCAGCACCACCAAGGTTTCGGGGGGAGGAGGCACTGAAGCTTTCTTT.

The CDR3, as DNA: TGTGCCAGTAGTACCTCCGGTACTTTGTATTCACCCCTCCACTTT. This gives the protein CASSTSGTLYSPLHF. This sequence joins TRBV19 and TRBJ1-6; D is uncertain. The CDR3 contains 15 residues. Trimming pared 4 bases from V and 8 bases from J, leaving 15 bases between. The germline gives CDR1 LNHDA, CDR2 SQIVND (reference sequence).

Details on this clone: This same CDR3 is encoded by further DNA sequences in the sample. V and J are TRBV4-3 and TRBJ2-7, with TRBD2 matching 9 bases. Trimming took 0 bases from V and 2 from J; bases not matched to a gene: 8. Germline CDR1 LGHNA, CDR2 YSLEER. The CDR3 totals 17 residues. CDR3 DNA sequence: TGCGCCAGCAGCCAAGATGGGAGCGGGGGGACAACCTACGAGCAGTACTTC. Protein: CASSQDGSGGTTYEQYF.

V gene TRBV7-2 combines with J gene TRBJ2-5; the match to TRBD2 covers 10 bases. The J call may be mistaken, given a closer DNA end match to TRBJ2-7. The CDR3 runs 16 residues. Germline V gene lookup returns CDR1 SGHTA and CDR2 FQGNSA. The CDR3 reads CASSLTQLAGYYEQYF. The DNA of the CDR3 is TGTGCCAGCAGCTTAACGCAACTAGCGGGGTATTACGAGCAGTACTTC.

Only a few counts were recorded for this clone. The chain couples TRBV4-2 to TRBJ2-5, with 9 positions matching TRBD2. Germline CDR1 is LGHNA and CDR2 is YNFKEQ. The length of the CDR3 is 16 residues. With 1 base clipped from V and 4 bases from J, the junction kept 7 bases outside the gene matches. The CDR3 is CASSQASGASGETQYF. For the CDR3, the DNA is TGTGCCAGCAGCCAAGCTAGCGGGGCCTCGGGAGAGACCCAGTACTTC.

The rearrangement uses TRBV30 and TRBJ1-2; tentative D call: TRBD1 (5 bases). Germline-derived CDR1 and CDR2 are GTSNPN and SVGIG (reference sequence). The CDR3 runs to 12 residues. The germline V and J ends were trimmed by 5 bases and 7 bases, with 14 bases remaining between them. The CDR3 DNA reads as TGTGCCTGGCGGCAGGGATTTGGTGGCTACACCTTC. This gives the protein CAWRQGFGGYTF.

The chain uses TRBV7-9 and TRBJ2-1, with 9 bases that match TRBD2. Germline V gives CDR1 SEHNR, CDR2 FQNEAQ (reference sequence). The trim removed 1 base at V and 6 bases at J, leaving 7 bases unmatched. This CDR3 has 16 residues. CDR3 protein: CASSLGAGGPGNEQFF. In DNA form, the CDR3 reads TGTGCCAGCAGCTTAGGAGCGGGGGGCCCGGGCAATGAGCAGTTCTTC.

V gene TRBV7-8 combines with J gene TRBJ2-7; D is possibly TRBD1 (6 bases). Trimming removed 7 bases at V and 2 bases at J, with 15 bases between. Germline loops: CDR1 SGHVS, CDR2 FQNEAQ. This CDR3 has 14 amino acids. CDR3 DNA sequence: TGTGCCAGCACCCCAACAGGGTCACCCTACGAGCAGTACTTC. It is translated as CASTPTGSPYEQYF.

The chain recombines TRBV6-5 with TRBJ2-5; D may be TRBD1 (7 bases). The J call may be faulty, since TRBJ2-7 better matches the DNA end. This CDR3 is built from 16 residues. Germline V lookup: CDR1 MNHEY, CDR2 SVGAGI. CDR3: CASSYFRQGGPNEQYF. CDR3 in DNA: TGTGCCAGCAGTTACTTCCGACAGGGAGGTCCGAACGAGCAGTACTTC.

In its sample, this clone was seen a few times. The chain has TRBV9 and TRBJ2-2; D is ambiguous. The CDR3 extends over 14 amino acids. The germline V gene has CDR1 SGDLS and CDR2 YYNGEE. Trimming took 0 bases from V and 7 from J, leaving 10 bases between them. CDR3 region: CASSVAKMRGELFF. Here the CDR3 DNA reads TGTGCCAGCAGCGTAGCTAAGATGCGCGGGGAGCTGTTTTTT.

V is TRBV9 and J is TRBJ2-2; perhaps TRBD1 as D (5 bases). V was clipped by 1 base and J by 6 bases, with 16 bases between them. The CDR3 has 16 amino acids. Germline V gives CDR1 SGDLS, CDR2 YYNGEE. This CDR3 is CASSVSWQGKAGELFF. The CDR3 bases are TGTGCCAGCAGCGTAAGTTGGCAGGGAAAGGCCGGGGAGCTGTTTTTT.

The chain has TRBV19 and TRBJ1-2; D is possibly TRBD1 (6 bases). Germline CDR1 LNHDA, CDR2 SQIVND (reference sequence). The CDR3 is made up of 13 amino acids. Trimming cost V 3 bases and J 8 bases, with 13 bases left between them. In nucleotides, the CDR3 is TGTGCCAGTAGTATTCGGGGGGCTGAGGGCTACACCTTC. Protein product: CASSIRGAEGYTF.